This T cell receptor beta chain derives from a study of OX40 agonist ivuxolimab in advanced cancers. CDR1 SGHAT and CDR2 FQNNGV come from the germline V gene. The CDR3 length is 17 residues. V was cut by 3 bases and J by 0 bases, with 12 bases left in between. The repertoire was sequenced with immunoSEQ multiplex PCR; TCRdb's copy has only in-frame clones and lacks some. The sample carries more than 70,000 clones, about 86% recorded once. V and J are TRBV11-2 and TRBJ1-6; D is ambiguous. This TCR came from an adult with an advanced solid tumor such as melanoma, head and neck, liver or kidney cancer. Sequencing was performed on CD4+ or CD8+ T cells sorted from blood, taken in a trial of the OX40 agonist ivuxolimab. The CDR3 protein is CASSFGGSSSYNSPLHF. The DNA of the CDR3 is TGTGCCAGCAGCTTTGGAGGATCAAGCTCCTATAATTCACCCCTCCACTTT.